This T cell receptor (beta chain) was identified in a study of shared clonotypes between healthy human individuals. Whole-study context: Serving as donors were a couple of women and three men, whose ages spanned 18 to 49.

CDR3 size: 14 residues. Germline lookup yields CDR1 SNHLY and CDR2 FYNNEI. J gave up 3 bases and V 4 bases, and 5 bases lay outside the gene matches. Of note for this clone: Its target is unknown.

In the original workflow: ImmunoSEQ output held junction-only sequences without quality scores, so filtering differed. The assay was immunoSEQ multiplex PCR, and TCRdb's table has in-frame clones only and misses some. V and J calls and clone size are copied from that table; D and trimming were computed from the DNA. Of approximately 2.5 million clones detected, around 90% appear once; the ten largest clones hold over 0.12%. Findings and caveats of the study: Sampling covered blood only; tissue repertoires likely differ.

V is TRBV2 and J is TRBJ2-7; TRBD1 matches 8 bases. This clonotype originated in a man aged 18 to 30 in good health. The sequencing input was naive CD4+ T cells sorted from blood. The subset here: CD45RA+ positively selected. CDR3: CASSGQGHNYEQYF. In DNA, the CDR3 is TGTGCCAGCAGTGGACAGGGGCACAACTACGAGCAGTACTTC.